The text below deals with one T cell receptor (beta chain). The source of the sample is a study of blood T cell repertoires in COVID-19. Study background: In each case, the material was cDNA or gDNA derived from T cells, B-cell-depleted T cells, or PBMCs.

The germline gives CDR1 SSHAT, CDR2 FNYEAQ (reference sequence). This CDR3 spans 16 amino acids. J lost 5 bases, V lost 5 bases, and 5 bases had no gene match. Assay: immunoSEQ multiplex PCR; the TCRdb copy retains only in-frame clones and omits some. The repertoire holds a few hundred thousand clones, with more than 75% as singletons. The sequence derives from a woman aged 45-65 years who had recovered from COVID-19. The chain is built from TRBV7-7 and TRBJ2-5; TRBD2 matches 16 bases. The sequenced sample consisted of peripheral blood. The CDR3 DNA reads TGTGCCAGCAGCCTGGGACTAGCGGGGGGGGAGGAGACCCAGTACTTC. The encoded protein is CASSLGLAGGEETQYF.